One and the same sample provided the 15 T cell receptor beta chains below, sequenced in a study of cytomegalovirus exposure and HLA in healthy donors. The PCR was carried out with 60 Vbeta primers and 13 Jbeta primers. Data came from immunoSEQ multiplex PCR; TCRdb stores just in-frame clones and leaves some out. The sample's table shows around 76,000 clones. Sequencing was carried out using PBMCs. These TCRs come from a woman aged 55-69 years in good health and CMV-seronegative.

The J gene is TRBJ1-3, the V gene TRBV19; D remains unclear. Trimming removed 5 bases from V and 0 bases from J, with 11 bases in between. CDR3 length: 15 amino acids. Germline V gene data show CDR1 as LNHDA and CDR2 as SQIVND (reference sequence). The CDR3 protein is CASSPNTNSGNTIYF. The DNA of the CDR3 is TGTGCCAGTAGTCCCAACACAAACTCTGGAAACACCATATATTTT. Combining the CDR3 with reference TRBV19 and TRBJ1-3 gives the whole variable domain DGGITQSPKYLFRKEGQNVTLSCEQNLNHDAMYWYRQDPGQGLRLIYYSQIVNDFQKGDIAEGYSVSREKKESFPLTVTSAQKNPTAFYLCASSPNTNSGNTIYFGEGSWLTVV.

This rearrangement joins TRBV11-2 to TRBJ2-3; 7 bases are shared with TRBD2. The CDR3 spans 16 residues. Per the germline V gene, CDR1 is SGHAT and CDR2 is FQNNGV. The ends lost 2 bases at V and 0 bases at J; junction bases unmatched: 5. CDR3 sequence (DNA): TGTGCCAGCAGCTTAAGGCTAGCGGCTAGCACAGATACGCAGTATTTT. Translating gives CASSLRLAASTDTQYF.

This chain uses TRBV2 with TRBJ1-5, with D possibly TRBD1 on 6 matching bases. The ends were cut back, 6 bases at V and 5 bases at J, with 14 bases in the middle. The CDR3 has 14 residues. Germline lookup yields CDR1 SNHLY and CDR2 FYNNEI. This chain's CDR3 is CASRGRGGHQPQHF. CDR3 in DNA: TGTGCCAGCAGGGGCCGGGGGGGCCATCAGCCCCAGCATTTT.

With regard to this clone: Other DNA sequences from this sample encode an identical CDR3 as well. The V gene is TRBV4-1, the J gene TRBJ1-4; perhaps TRBD1 as D (5 bases). V lost 2 bases and J 3 bases, leaving 16 bases between the germline ends. This CDR3 region has 17 residues. Germline assignment: CDR1 MGHRA and CDR2 YSYEKL. The CDR3 DNA sequence: TGCGCCAGCAGCCAACCACCAGGGCGCGGGGCTAATGAAAAACTGTTTTTT. It translates to CASSQPPGRGANEKLFF.

The rearrangement links TRBV18 to TRBJ1-1; D may be TRBD1 (5 bases). V lost 3 bases to trimming and J lost 5 bases, with 19 bases between them. Germline-derived CDR1 and CDR2 are KGHSH and LQKENI. This CDR3 has 16 amino acids. The chain's CDR3 is CASSPSVPGGSTEAFF. In nucleotides, the CDR3 is TGTGCCAGCTCACCGTCCGTGCCGGGGGGAAGTACTGAAGCTTTCTTT.

The chain recombines TRBV10-3 with TRBJ2-2; 10 bases map to TRBD2. The CDR3 spans 16 residues. Looked up from germline, CDR1 is ENHRY and CDR2 is SYGVKD. Unmatched junction bases numbered 6, after V lost 7 bases and J lost 1 base. CDR3 protein: CAITRGLAENTGELFF. The CDR3 DNA reads as TGTGCCATCACCCGCGGACTAGCGGAGAACACCGGGGAGCTGTTTTTT.

V usage is TRBV19 and J usage is TRBJ2-7; 13 nucleotides line up with TRBD2. Trimming at V came to 6 bases and at J to 9 bases, leaving 11 bases not matched to a gene. Germline V gives CDR1 LNHDA, CDR2 SQIVND (reference sequence). This CDR3 has 15 residues. The CDR3 coding sequence is TGTGCCAGTAGCCCTGGACTAGCGGGAGAATCGGGGCAGTACTTC. This translates into CASSPGLAGESGQYF.

The chain employs TRBV28 and TRBJ2-3; 10 positions agree with TRBD2. CDR3 length: 15 residues. With 4 bases clipped from V and 6 bases from J, the junction kept 7 bases outside the gene matches. Germline V gene lookup returns CDR1 MDHEN and CDR2 SYDVKM. CDR3 DNA sequence: TGTGCCAGCAGTTCGGCTAGCGGGAGAGGGGATACGCAGTATTTT. This codes for CASSSASGRGDTQYF.

V is TRBV19 and J is TRBJ2-1, with 10 bases aligning to TRBD2. The CDR3 extends over 15 amino acids. J gave up 6 bases and V 4 bases, and 6 bases lay outside the gene matches. CDR1 is LNHDA, CDR2 SQIVND, per germline (reference sequence). Here the CDR3 reads CASSTSGLAVNEQFF. The CDR3 nucleotides are TGTGCCAGTAGTACCAGCGGACTAGCGGTCAATGAGCAGTTCTTC.

The J gene is TRBJ2-3, the V gene TRBV29-1; TRBD1 agrees at 8 bases. Trimming at V came to 6 bases and at J to 2 bases, leaving 4 bases not matched to a gene. In germline, CDR1 is SQVTM, CDR2 ANQGSEA. The CDR3 length is 13 residues. CDR3 sequence (DNA): TGCAGCGTGGTGACAGGGGACACAGATACGCAGTATTTT. Encoded protein: CSVVTGDTDTQYF.

The chain combines TRBV28 with TRBJ2-7, with a weak D call TRBD1 (6 bases). Germline assignment: CDR1 MDHEN and CDR2 SYDVKM. The V end was cut by 5 bases, the J end by 3 bases, with 8 bases between. The CDR3 is 12 residues long. CDR3 residues: CASSKGDYEQYF. In DNA, the CDR3 is TGTGCCAGCAGTAAGGGGGACTACGAGCAGTACTTC.

The rearrangement joins TRBV15 to TRBJ2-7; the D is unclear. Trimming took off 0 bases at V and 3 bases at J, with 12 bases between the two ends. The CDR3 consists of 15 residues. In germline, CDR1 is LNHNV, CDR2 YYDKDF (reference sequence). CDR3 sequence (DNA): TGTGCCACCAGCAGAGATCTGCACCACAGCTACGAGCAGTACTTC. The encoded protein is CATSRDLHHSYEQYF.

The chain couples TRBV28 to TRBJ2-5, with TRBD2 matching 8 bases. Germline V gives CDR1 MDHEN, CDR2 SYDVKM. V lost 6 bases and J lost 5; bases outside the gene matches: 8. The CDR3 contains 14 residues. The CDR3 DNA is TGTGCCAGCAGCCCGAGCGGGAGAGGGGAGACCCAGTACTTC. Its protein is CASSPSGRGETQYF. Together with reference TRBV28 and TRBJ2-5, the CDR3 gives the full variable domain: DVKVTQSSRYLVKRTGEKVFLECVQDMDHENMFWYRQDPGLGLRLIYFSYDVKMKEKGDIPEGYSVSREKKERFSLILESASTNQTSMYLCASSPSGRGETQYFGPGTRLLVL.

The chain carries TRBV19 and TRBJ2-2; 10 bases fit TRBD2. Germline V CDR1 and CDR2: LNHDA, SQIVND (reference sequence). This CDR3 has 18 residues. With V trimmed by 3 bases and J by 4 bases, 11 bases remained unmatched. CDR3 residues: CASSMGTLSGRFTGELFF. CDR3 bases: TGTGCCAGTAGTATGGGAACCCTTAGCGGGAGGTTCACCGGGGAGCTGTTTTTT.

The rearrangement uses TRBV1 and TRBJ2-5; TRBD2, as called in the table, went unchecked against the DNA. TRBV1 is a pseudogene segment. This CDR3 spans 14 amino acids. CDR3 bases: TGCACCAGCAACCGGACTAGCGGGAGGCAGACCCAGTACTTC. Translation: CTSNRTSGRQTQYF.